One sample yielded the 21 T cell receptor beta chains listed below, sequenced in a study of blood T cell repertoires in COVID-19. The repertoire was sequenced with immunoSEQ multiplex PCR; TCRdb's copy has only in-frame clones and lacks some. The sample holds about 180,000 clones, more than 70% seen once. Sequencing was done on a sample of PBMCs or T cells enriched from blood (not recorded which). Every receptor here comes from a woman in her 30s who had recovered from COVID-19.

This sequence joins TRBV21-1 and TRBJ2-3; TRBD2 is taken as the D call from the table, unchecked against the DNA. TRBV21-1 represents a pseudogene. The CDR3 contains 18 residues. CDR3 in amino acids: CASSKMTSSSLSTDTQYF. CDR3 DNA sequence: TGTGCCAGCAGCAAAATGACTAGCAGTTCTCTTAGCACAGATACGCAGTATTTT.

The chain couples TRBV28 to TRBJ1-3; D ambiguous. Germline loops: CDR1 MDHEN, CDR2 SYDVKM. V was shortened by 1 base and J by 4 bases, with 5 bases between the two germline ends. This CDR3 is 13 amino acids long. This chain's CDR3 is CASSLSGGNTIYF. CDR3 in DNA: TGTGCCAGCAGTTTATCGGGGGGAAACACCATATATTTT.

The rearrangement uses TRBV7-9 and TRBJ2-3; D is unclear. The ends were cut back, 5 bases at V and 4 bases at J, with 13 bases in the middle. Germline loops: CDR1 SEHNR, CDR2 FQNEAQ (reference sequence). The CDR3 runs to 14 residues. For the CDR3, the DNA is TGTGCCAGCAGCCCCGAAGACTTTTCAGATACGCAGTATTTT. Its translation is CASSPEDFSDTQYF. The full variable domain, its missing parts supplied by reference TRBV7-9 and TRBJ2-3, is DTGVSQNPRHKITKRGQNVTFRCDPISEHNRLYWYRQTLGQGPEFLTYFQNEAQLEKSRLLSDRFSAERPKGSFSTLEIQRTEQGDSAMYLCASSPEDFSDTQYFGPGTRLTVL.

V gene TRBV28 combines with J gene TRBJ2-3; 10 positions agree with TRBD1. Germline V gives CDR1 MDHEN, CDR2 SYDVKM. V shed 7 bases and J 5 bases; nucleotides not matched to a gene: 9. There are 15 residues in the CDR3. CDR3 loop: CASIWDRGNLDTQYF. CDR3 DNA: TGTGCCAGCATCTGGGACAGGGGAAATCTAGATACGCAGTATTTT.

The chain has TRBV27 and TRBJ2-7; tentatively, D is TRBD1 (5 bases). The CDR3 sequence is 15 residues long. V was cut by 6 bases and J by 1 base, with 16 bases left in between. Germline V gene data show CDR1 as MNHEY and CDR2 as SMNVEV (reference sequence). The CDR3 bases are TGTGCCAGCAGGGGCTTAGGGGATCTTTCCTACGAGCAGTACTTC. This sequence encodes CASRGLGDLSYEQYF.

This chain uses TRBV4-1 with TRBJ2-2, with TRBD1 matching over 7 bases. The CDR3 contains 18 residues. The J segment lost 3 bases and the V segment lost 3 bases, leaving 13 bases of the junction unmatched. The germline V gene has CDR1 MGHRA and CDR2 YSYEKL. The CDR3 nucleotides are TGCGCCAGCAGCCATCCCCAACTACAGGGGACGGACACCGGGGAGCTGTTTTTT. This translates into CASSHPQLQGTDTGELFF.

CDR3 sequence (DNA): TGTGCCAGCAGTCCGACAGGGAACAATCAGCCCCAGCATTTT. Translated, it gives CASSPTGNNQPQHF. This sequence joins TRBV27 and TRBJ1-5, with 7 bases lining up with TRBD1. This CDR3 has 14 residues. The V segment lost 5 bases and the J segment 3 bases; nucleotides outside the gene matches: 4. The germline V gene encodes CDR1 MNHEY and CDR2 SMNVEV (reference sequence).

The chain combines TRBV19 with TRBJ2-1; 7 bases align to TRBD1. V was clipped by 2 bases and J by 2 bases; unmatched bases: 6. CDR3 length equals 16 residues. Germline V lookup: CDR1 LNHDA, CDR2 SQIVND (reference sequence). The CDR3, as DNA: TGTGCCAGTAGTATAATCCCGGGACAGACCTACAATGAGCAGTTCTTC. Amino acid sequence: CASSIIPGQTYNEQFF.

The chain carries TRBV19 and TRBJ2-5; 7 bases match TRBD1. Germline CDR1 and CDR2: LNHDA and SQIVND (reference sequence). Unmatched junction bases numbered 10, after V lost 4 bases and J lost 5 bases. This CDR3 region has 15 residues. DNA for the CDR3: TGTGCCAGTAGTACTAACAGGGGAAAAGGGGAGACCCAGTACTTC. This encodes CASSTNRGKGETQYF.

CDR3 protein: CSVGGRARETQYF. The CDR3 DNA reads as TGCAGCGTTGGCGGGAGGGCCCGGGAGACCCAGTACTTC. The gene calls are TRBV29-1 and TRBJ2-5, with TRBD2 identical over 9 bases. V was clipped by 4 bases and J by 5 bases; unmatched bases: 5. The germline gives CDR1 SQVTM, CDR2 ANQGSEA. This CDR3 spans 13 amino acids.

The V gene is TRBV2, the J gene TRBJ2-3, with TRBD1 matching over 7 bases. The V segment lost 2 bases and the J segment 0 bases; nucleotides outside the gene matches: 2. The V gene's germline CDR1 is SNHLY and CDR2 FYNNEI. This CDR3 has 15 amino acids. CDR3 DNA: TGTGCCAGCAGTGAAATGGGACAGAGCACAGATACGCAGTATTTT. It yields the protein CASSEMGQSTDTQYF.

The chain uses TRBV6-2 or TRBV6-3 and TRBJ2-5; TRBD2 agrees at 7 bases. J lost 4 bases, V lost 2 bases, and 4 bases had no gene match. The germline CDR1 and CDR2 sequences are MNHEY and SVGEGT. CDR3 length: 14 amino acids. CDR3 bases: TGTGCCAGCAGTTACGGGGTAGCGGGAGAGACCCAGTACTTC. Translating gives CASSYGVAGETQYF.

The chain links TRBV11-3 to TRBJ2-7; possibly TRBD2 for D (6 bases). CDR3 length: 13 residues. Germline-derived CDR1 and CDR2 are SGHNT and YENEEA. The V end lost 4 bases, the J end lost 5 bases, and 12 bases lay between the germline ends. The CDR3 coding sequence is TGTGCCAGCAGCTCATGGCGGGGCGACGAGCAGTACTTC. Its translation: CASSSWRGDEQYF. Full variable domain (outside the CDR3, taken from reference TRBV11-3 and TRBJ2-7): EAGVVQSPRYKIIEKKQPVAFWCNPISGHNTLYWYLQNLGQGPELLIRYENEEAVDDSQLPKDRFSAERLKGVDSTLKIQPAELGDSAVYLCASSSWRGDEQYFGPGTRLTVT.

The chain has TRBV6-2 or TRBV6-3 and TRBJ1-3; D ambiguous. CDR3 length: 13 residues. V was clipped by 6 bases and J by 1 base, with 7 bases between them. In germline, CDR1 is MNHEY, CDR2 SVGEGT. The CDR3 sequence: CASSPTSGNTIYF. The CDR3 DNA follows: TGTGCCAGCAGCCCGACTTCTGGAAACACCATATATTTT.

The V call is TRBV19, the J call TRBJ1-5; 8 bases fit TRBD1. The CDR3 sequence is 16 residues long. V lost 4 bases, J lost 2 bases, and 7 bases stayed unmatched. The germline gives CDR1 LNHDA, CDR2 SQIVND (reference sequence). The CDR3 reads CASSSPQGAGNQPQHF. DNA for the CDR3: TGTGCCAGTAGTAGCCCGCAGGGGGCAGGCAATCAGCCCCAGCATTTT.

The chain employs TRBV12-5 and TRBJ2-5; D is unresolved. The length of the CDR3 is 14 residues. Germline lookup yields CDR1 LGHNT and CDR2 FRNRAP. Trimming stripped 1 base from V and 2 bases from J, with 8 bases between. CDR3 region: CASGLGQLQETQYF. The CDR3 DNA reads TGTGCTAGTGGTTTGGGCCAGTTACAAGAGACCCAGTACTTC.

V is TRBV5-1 and J is TRBJ2-7; 8 bases fit TRBD2. V lost 9 bases and J lost 0; bases outside the gene matches: 8. The V gene's germline CDR1 is SGHRS and CDR2 YFSETQ. This CDR3 has 14 residues. The CDR3 coding sequence is TGCGCCACCAAAAGCGGGAGTGGCTCCTACGAGCAGTACTTC. Translated: CATKSGSGSYEQYF.

This chain connects TRBV2 to TRBJ2-5; 13 bases match TRBD2. Unmatched junction bases numbered 4, after V lost 11 bases and J lost 4 bases. The CDR3 is 13 residues long. The germline CDR1 and CDR2 sequences are SNHLY and FYNNEI. This chain's CDR3 is CAGGLAGRETQYF. CDR3 nucleotide sequence: TGTGCCGGGGGACTAGCGGGACGAGAGACCCAGTACTTC.

V usage is TRBV24-1 and J usage is TRBJ2-4; 7 bases map to TRBD1. This CDR3 has 14 amino acids. Per the germline V gene, CDR1 is KGHDR and CDR2 is SFDVKD. Unmatched junction bases numbered 11, after V lost 3 bases and J lost 13 bases. As DNA, the CDR3 is TGTGCCACCAGTGATCCCTGGACAGGTTCGGGGCAGTACTTC. The encoded protein is CATSDPWTGSGQYF.

The J gene is TRBJ1-5, the V gene TRBV27; tentative D call: TRBD1 (6 bases). The germline CDR1 and CDR2 sequences are MNHEY and SMNVEV (reference sequence). Between the trimmed V and J ends, which lost 0 bases and 4 bases, there was a span of 16 bases. This CDR3 has 17 residues. DNA of the CDR3: TGTGCCAGCAGTTTATCCACAGGGATAGGTTTGAATCAGCCCCAGCATTTT. This translates into CASSLSTGIGLNQPQHF.

This chain joins TRBV9 and TRBJ1-1; 9 nucleotides line up with TRBD1. Germline trimming cut 0 bases from V and 1 base from J; bases unmatched to any gene: 4. Germline CDR1 and CDR2: SGDLS and YYNGEE. This CDR3 spans 16 amino acids. CDR3 bases: TGTGCCAGCAGCGTAGCGGGACAGGGCGGGAACACTGAAGCTTTCTTT. Its translation is CASSVAGQGGNTEAFF.